Included here is one T cell receptor (beta chain) sequence, with context. Its antigen is unknown. Using immunoSEQ multiplex PCR, the repertoire was profiled, and TCRdb retains in-frame clones only, with some absent. This sample has tens of thousands of clones, with roughly 80% found just once. This sample was taken from a study of OX40 agonist ivuxolimab in advanced cancers. Study observations and caveats: Both CD4+ and CD8+ T cell populations in blood had undergone clonal expansion by week 6 at 0.1 to 3.0 mg/kg.

The CDR3 spans 15 residues. V was clipped by 8 bases and J by 0 bases, with 17 bases between them. Germline V gene lookup returns CDR1 GTSNPN and CDR2 SVGIG (reference sequence). The sample consisted of CD4+ or CD8+ T cells sorted from blood, taken in a trial of the OX40 agonist ivuxolimab. The TCR was taken from an adult with an advanced solid tumor such as melanoma, head and neck, liver or kidney cancer. The V call is TRBV30, the J call TRBJ1-3; perhaps TRBD1 as D (6 bases). CDR3 sequence: CAGSWDTFSGNTIYF. The CDR3 DNA follows: TGTGCCGGAAGTTGGGACACCTTCTCTGGAAACACCATATATTTT.